The subject of this entry is one T cell receptor (beta chain). What it binds is unknown. Treatment described: some 20 received Ad26.COV2.S at low or high dose, single or two shots; about five received placebo; per-sample allocation not given. Samples analyzed were those drawn on day 63 after the first vaccine or placebo injection. This sample stems from a study of Ad26.COV2.S vaccination and SARS-CoV-2 variants. Looking at the study overall: Enrollment placed the donor in the COV1001 Ad26.COV2.S trial arm. Intramuscular Ad26.COV2.S at 5x10^10 or 1x10^11 viral particles.

Notes on the study in general: The TCR breadth and depth analyses may have understated or missed part of the total T cell responses.

The CDR3 has 14 amino acids. With 1 base removed from V and 6 bases from J, the gap between germline ends came to 11 bases. Germline assignment: CDR1 SGHTA and CDR2 FQGNSA. Some clones are missing from TCRdb's copy, which holds only in-frame ones; the method was immunoSEQ multiplex PCR. The table shows roughly 270,000 clones, with 80% to 90% occurring only once. The chain links TRBV7-2 to TRBJ2-3, with D unresolved. Material: peripheral blood, obtained in a trial of Ad26.COV2.S vaccine versus placebo. The TCR originated in a person between 18 and 65 years old who received the Ad26.COV2.S COVID-19 vaccine or a placebo. Written as DNA, the CDR3 is TGTGCCAGCAGCTTAGACCTTGGCTTGGATACGCAGTATTTT. The encoded protein is CASSLDLGLDTQYF.